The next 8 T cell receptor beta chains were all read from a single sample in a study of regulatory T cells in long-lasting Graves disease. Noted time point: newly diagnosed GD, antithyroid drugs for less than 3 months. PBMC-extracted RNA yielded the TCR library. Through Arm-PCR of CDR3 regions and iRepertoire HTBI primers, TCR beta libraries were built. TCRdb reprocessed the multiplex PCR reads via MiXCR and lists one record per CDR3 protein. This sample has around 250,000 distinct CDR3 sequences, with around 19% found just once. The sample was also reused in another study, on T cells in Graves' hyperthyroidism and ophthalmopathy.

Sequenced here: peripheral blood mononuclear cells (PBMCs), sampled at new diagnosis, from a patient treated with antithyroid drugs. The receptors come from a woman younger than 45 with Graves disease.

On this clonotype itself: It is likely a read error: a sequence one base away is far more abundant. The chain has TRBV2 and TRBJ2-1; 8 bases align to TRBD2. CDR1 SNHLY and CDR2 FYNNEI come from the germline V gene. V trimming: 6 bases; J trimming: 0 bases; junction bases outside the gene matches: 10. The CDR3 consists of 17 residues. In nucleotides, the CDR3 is TGTGCCAGCAGCTCCCCCGGGGGGGCCTTCTCCTACAATGAGCAGTTCTTC. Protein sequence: CASSSPGGAFSYNEQFF.

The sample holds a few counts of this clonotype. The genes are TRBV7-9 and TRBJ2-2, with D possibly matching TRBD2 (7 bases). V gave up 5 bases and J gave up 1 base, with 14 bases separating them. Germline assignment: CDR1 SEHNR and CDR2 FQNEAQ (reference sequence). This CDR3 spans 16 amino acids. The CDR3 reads CASSERDTGNTGELFF. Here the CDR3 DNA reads TGTGCCAGCAGCGAGCGGGACACGGGGAACACCGGGGAGCTGTTTTTT.

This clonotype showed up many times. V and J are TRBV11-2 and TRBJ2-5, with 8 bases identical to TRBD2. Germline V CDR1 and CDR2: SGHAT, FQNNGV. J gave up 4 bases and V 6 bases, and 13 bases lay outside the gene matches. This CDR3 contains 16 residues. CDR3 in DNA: TGTGCCAGCAGAGGGCTGCACAAGGGACTAGGAGAGACCCAGTACTTC. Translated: CASRGLHKGLGETQYF.

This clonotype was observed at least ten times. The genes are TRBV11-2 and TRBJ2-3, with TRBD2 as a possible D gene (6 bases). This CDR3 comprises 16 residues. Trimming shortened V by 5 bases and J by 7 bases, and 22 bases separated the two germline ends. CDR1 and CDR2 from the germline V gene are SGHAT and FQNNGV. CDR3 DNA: TGTGCCAGCAGCCGCGGGACGGCATTAACCCACAATACGCAGTATTTT. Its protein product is CASSRGTALTHNTQYF.

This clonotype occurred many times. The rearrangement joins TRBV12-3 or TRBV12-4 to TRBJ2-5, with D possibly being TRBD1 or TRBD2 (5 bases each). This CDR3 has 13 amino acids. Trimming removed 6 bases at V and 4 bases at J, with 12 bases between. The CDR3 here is CASSQGPTETQYF. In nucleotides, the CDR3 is TGTGCCAGCAGCCAGGGACCAACAGAGACCCAGTACTTC.

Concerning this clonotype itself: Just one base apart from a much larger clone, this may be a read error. The CDR3 DNA reads as TGTGCCAGCAGCCTCCAATCAGGGGGTGAAGACGATGGCTGCACCTTC. This encodes CASSLQSGGEDDGCTF. The chain combines TRBV5-1 with TRBJ1-2; TRBD1 agrees at 7 bases. CDR3 length: 16 amino acids. The germline gives CDR1 SGHRS, CDR2 YFSETQ.

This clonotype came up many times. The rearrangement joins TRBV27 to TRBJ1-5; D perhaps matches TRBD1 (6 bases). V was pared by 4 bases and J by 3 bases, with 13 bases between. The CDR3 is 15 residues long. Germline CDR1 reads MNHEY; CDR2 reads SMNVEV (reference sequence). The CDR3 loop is CASSSRDRSNQPQHF. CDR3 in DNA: TGTGCCAGCAGTTCCCGAGACAGGTCCAATCAGCCCCAGCATTTT.

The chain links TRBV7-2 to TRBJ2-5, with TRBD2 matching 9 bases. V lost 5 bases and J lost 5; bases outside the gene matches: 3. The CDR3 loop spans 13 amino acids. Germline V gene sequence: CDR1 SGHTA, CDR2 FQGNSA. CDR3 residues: CASSRAGGETQYF. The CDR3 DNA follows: TGTGCCAGCAGCAGGGCGGGGGGGGAGACCCAGTACTTC.